Listed below are T cell receptor beta chains from one sample, sequenced in a study of blood T cell repertoires in COVID-19. Only in-frame clones appear in the TCRdb table, and some are missing; sequencing was by immunoSEQ multiplex PCR. The table records about 180,000 clones, 86% of them present only once. Sequenced input: PBMCs or T cells enriched from blood (not recorded which). The receptors were gathered from a woman between 25 and 40 years old who had recovered from COVID-19. The CDR3 runs from the conserved cysteine through the conserved F or W. D genes are given only for firm matches. Part of the rows lack a size; the others show once, few, many or a class for expanded clones.

V	length	D	J	size	CDR3	DNA
TRBV3-1/TRBV3-2	15	TRBD1	TRBJ2-5	NA	CASSQDTGVTETQYF	TGTGCCAGCAGCCAAGATACAGGGGTCACAGAGACCCAGTACTTC
TRBV28	20	TRBD2	TRBJ2-1	NA	CASTFFETSGRDSFVNEQFF	TGTGCCAGCACCTTCTTCGAGACTAGCGGGAGGGATAGTTTTGTAAATGAGCAGTTCTTC
TRBV21-1	15	NA	TRBJ1-1	NA	CASSKAPRERREAFF	TGTGCCAGCAGCAAAGCTCCCCGGGAGCGGCGCGAGGCTTTCTTT
TRBV6-1	19	TRBD1	TRBJ2-3	NA	CASSEAPGTGVVSYDTQYF	TGTGCCAGCAGTGAAGCACCCGGGACAGGGGTGGTATCCTACGATACGCAGTATTTT
TRBV24-1	17	TRBD2	TRBJ2-3	NA	CATSETLAGRSTDTQYF	TGTGCCACCAGTGAAACGCTAGCGGGCCGAAGCACAGATACGCAGTATTTT
TRBV9	13	NA	TRBJ2-5	NA	CASNRGRQETQYF	TGTGCCAGCAACCGGGGGAGGCAAGAGACCCAGTACTTC
TRBV10-3	16	TRBD1	TRBJ1-4	NA	CAISPGQTTTNEKLFF	TGTGCCATCAGTCCGGGACAGACGACAACTAATGAAAAACTGTTTTTT
TRBV6-1	14	NA	TRBJ2-7	NA	CASTFGTYNYEQYF	TGTGCCAGCACTTTTGGGACATACAATTACGAGCAGTACTTC
TRBV19	12	TRBD1	TRBJ2-7	NA	CANRSGGHEQYF	TGTGCCAATCGATCAGGGGGACACGAGCAGTACTTC
TRBV6-6	13	NA	TRBJ1-6	NA	CASSYSGNSPLHF	TGTGCCAGCAGTTATTCGGGGAATTCACCCCTCCACTTT
TRBV29-1	16	TRBD1	TRBJ2-5	NA	CSVQGETGLLQETQYF	TGCAGCGTCCAAGGTGAGACAGGGCTTCTCCAAGAGACCCAGTACTTC
TRBV10-1	16	NA	TRBJ1-5	NA	CASSESAVRRNQPQHF	TGCGCCAGCAGTGAGTCCGCGGTTCGGCGCAATCAGCCCCAGCATTTT
TRBV10-3	15	TRBD1	TRBJ1-2	NA	CAISETGGSNYGYTF	TGTGCCATCAGTGAGACAGGGGGATCTAACTATGGCTACACCTTC
TRBV7-9	17	TRBD2	TRBJ2-7	NA	CASSFDRILAGANEQYF	TGTGCCAGCAGCTTCGATCGAATACTAGCGGGAGCCAACGAGCAGTACTTC
TRBV27	15	NA	TRBJ2-2	NA	CASSAIIDGGGELFF	TGTGCCAGCAGTGCCATCATAGACGGGGGCGGGGAGCTGTTTTTT
TRBV27	14	TRBD1	TRBJ2-3	NA	CASSPGGGGDTQYF	TGTGCCAGCAGCCCAGGGGGCGGAGGAGATACGCAGTATTTT
TRBV6-1	14	TRBD1	TRBJ1-6	once	CASSEDRGHSPLHF	TGTGCCAGCAGTGAGGACAGGGGGCATTCACCCCTCCACTTT
TRBV2	16	TRBD2	TRBJ2-1	NA	CASSVIAGGTYNEQFF	TGTGCCAGCAGTGTAATAGCGGGAGGGACCTACAATGAGCAGTTCTTC
TRBV5-1	14	TRBD1	TRBJ1-4	NA	CASSPTGVWEKLFF	TGCGCCAGCAGCCCGACAGGGGTTTGGGAAAAACTGTTTTTT
TRBV2	13	NA	TRBJ1-1	NA	CASSDGQGYEAFF	TGTGCCAGCAGTGACGGCCAGGGCTATGAAGCTTTCTTT
TRBV28	15	TRBD1	TRBJ1-2	NA	CASSQDRGSAYGYTF	TGTGCCAGCAGTCAAGACAGGGGGTCGGCCTATGGCTACACCTTC
TRBV11-1	15	TRBD2	TRBJ2-7	NA	CASSLVGTSIPEQYF	TGTGCCAGCAGCTTAGTGGGGACTAGCATCCCCGAGCAGTACTTC
TRBV7-9	18	TRBD2	TRBJ2-1	NA	CASSLPRGQTSGDNEQFF	TGTGCCAGCAGCCTCCCGCGCGGCCAGACTAGCGGGGACAATGAGCAGTTCTTC
TRBV10-3	13	TRBD1	TRBJ1-4	once	CAIGTDTNEKLFF	TGTGCCATCGGGACAGACACTAATGAAAAACTGTTTTTT
TRBV2	14	NA	TRBJ2-2	NA	CASSEALFGGELFF	TGTGCCAGCAGTGAAGCTTTATTCGGGGGGGAGCTGTTTTTT
TRBV13	15	TRBD2	TRBJ2-1	NA	CASSLEGLADNEQFF	TGTGCCAGCAGCTTAGAGGGACTAGCGGACAATGAGCAGTTCTTC
TRBV28	14	TRBD2	TRBJ2-1	NA	CASSTGGAWNEQFF	TGTGCCAGCAGCACCGGGGGGGCTTGGAATGAGCAGTTCTTC
TRBV6-1	15	TRBD1	TRBJ1-6	once	CASSDRQGDVSPLHF	TGTGCCAGCAGTGATCGACAGGGGGATGTTTCACCCCTCCACTTT
TRBV13	16	TRBD1	TRBJ2-7	NA	CASSLGLGQGSHEQYF	TGTGCCAGCAGCTTAGGCCTTGGACAGGGGTCCCACGAGCAGTACTTC
TRBV5-4	16	NA	TRBJ2-2	NA	CASSPRVLGYTGELFF	TGTGCCAGCAGTCCGCGGGTTTTGGGGTATACCGGGGAGCTGTTTTTT
TRBV7-3	15	NA	TRBJ1-1	NA	CASSRVRGGNTEAFF	TGTGCCAGCAGCCGCGTCAGGGGCGGAAACACTGAAGCTTTCTTT
TRBV28	12	NA	TRBJ1-2	many	CASSFGGDGYTF	TGTGCCAGCAGTTTCGGGGGGGATGGCTACACCTTC
TRBV4-2	18	NA	TRBJ1-1	NA	CASSQDAGTPVLNTEAFF	TGTGCCAGCAGCCAAGATGCCGGGACACCCGTCTTAAACACTGAAGCTTTCTTT
TRBV6-6	14	NA	TRBJ1-5	NA	CASSYRELDQPQHF	TGTGCCAGCAGTTACAGGGAGTTGGATCAGCCCCAGCATTTT
TRBV7-3	13	TRBD2	TRBJ2-5	NA	CASSSRGGETQYF	TGTGCCAGCAGCTCCCGGGGGGGCGAGACCCAGTACTTC
TRBV27	12	NA	TRBJ1-1	NA	CASSTPGTPAFF	TGTGCCAGCAGTACCCCGGGAACCCCAGCTTTCTTT
TRBV19	14	NA	TRBJ1-1	NA	CASKGLDGDTEAFF	TGTGCCAGTAAAGGGTTAGACGGGGACACTGAAGCTTTCTTT
TRBV6-5	14	NA	TRBJ1-5	NA	CASSTTGKGQPQHF	TGTGCCAGCAGTACTACAGGGAAAGGACAGCCCCAGCATTTT
TRBV7-9	14	NA	TRBJ1-4	NA	CASSQQATNEKLFF	TGTGCCAGCAGCCAACAGGCAACTAATGAAAAACTGTTTTTT
TRBV28	13	NA	TRBJ2-2	NA	CASSPPYTGELFF	TGTGCCAGCAGTCCCCCATACACCGGGGAGCTGTTTTTT
TRBV2	15	NA	TRBJ1-6	NA	CASSQDSTYNSPLHF	TGTGCCAGCAGCCAAGACAGTACCTATAATTCACCCCTCCACTTT
TRBV27	16	NA	TRBJ2-1	NA	CASRPTSPSSYNEQFF	TGTGCCAGCAGACCTACTAGCCCCAGCTCCTACAATGAGCAGTTCTTC
TRBV6-5	14	TRBD2	TRBJ2-1	NA	CASTRSGSRNEQFF	TGTGCCAGCACGAGAAGCGGGAGTCGGAATGAGCAGTTCTTC
TRBV5-6	13	NA	TRBJ1-5	NA	CASSPGGGQPQHF	TGTGCCAGCAGCCCCGGGGGGGGTCAGCCCCAGCATTTT
TRBV9	14	TRBD1	TRBJ2-7	NA	CASSTGTGGYEQYF	TGTGCCAGCAGTACCGGGACAGGGGGCTACGAGCAGTACTTC
TRBV24-1	15	NA	TRBJ1-6	NA	CATSDGGRGNSPLHF	TGTGCCACCAGTGATGGGGGGAGAGGCAATTCACCCCTCCACTTT
TRBV3-1/TRBV3-2	15	NA	TRBJ2-3	once	CASSLGGELTDTQYF	TGTGCCAGCAGCTTAGGCGGGGAGCTCACAGATACGCAGTATTTT
TRBV5-4	16	NA	TRBJ1-2	NA	CASSRGLGASNYGYTF	TGTGCCAGCAGTCGAGGGTTGGGGGCCTCTAACTATGGCTACACCTTC
TRBV6-2/TRBV6-3	13	NA	TRBJ2-7	NA	CASSYGQFYEQYF	TGTGCCAGCAGTTACGGACAGTTCTACGAGCAGTACTTC